The 6 T cell receptor beta chains below were found in one sample sequenced in a study of early T cells in non-severe SARS-CoV-2 infection. TCRdb re-called the 5' RACE reads with MiXCR, one entry per CDR3 protein. The table shows about 26,000 distinct CDR3 sequences, with 5.1% occurring only once. Sequencing was done on a sample of whole blood. These receptors all stem from an adult who was a healthcare worker with PCR-confirmed SARS-CoV-2 infection or an uninfected control (not recorded which).

The chain joins TRBV20-1 to TRBJ1-2; D is perhaps TRBD1 (5 bases). Germline CDR1 and CDR2: DFQATT and SNEGSKA (reference sequence). The germline V and J ends were trimmed by 5 bases and 4 bases, with 14 bases remaining between them. The CDR3 is made up of 13 amino acids. The CDR3 loop is CSAHTTGGYGYTF. The DNA of the CDR3 is TGCAGTGCTCACACCACAGGAGGCTATGGCTACACCTTC.

This chain uses TRBV15 with TRBJ2-1, with a possible D match to TRBD2 (6 bases). The V gene's germline CDR1 is LNHNV and CDR2 YYDKDF (reference sequence). V was pared by 7 bases and J by 3 bases, with 13 bases between. This CDR3 has 14 residues. The CDR3 is CATNLDYGYNEQFF. The CDR3 nucleotides read TGTGCCACCAATCTGGACTACGGCTACAATGAGCAGTTCTTC.

In this sample, this clonotype turned up a few times. This chain uses TRBV6-4 with TRBJ1-4, with 12 nucleotides matching TRBD1. V shed 2 bases, J shed 8 bases, and the junction held 0 bases outside the gene matches. The CDR3 extends over 14 amino acids. Germline CDR1 reads MRHNA; CDR2 reads SNTAGT. CDR3 protein: CASSDGTGGEKLFF. The CDR3 DNA is TGTGCCAGCAGTGACGGGACAGGGGGCGAAAAACTGTTTTTT.

This chain connects TRBV10-3 to TRBJ2-6; perhaps TRBD2 as D (5 bases). Germline V gives CDR1 ENHRY, CDR2 SYGVKD. This CDR3 contains 17 residues. V was trimmed by 8 bases and J by 4 bases, leaving 21 bases between them. The DNA for the CDR3 is TGTGCCATCGCACCCCTGCGGCTCGGGATGGGGGCCAACGTCCTGACTTTC. It translates to CAIAPLRLGMGANVLTF.

This clonotype was picked up many times. V gene TRBV9 combines with J gene TRBJ2-3, with 9 bases fitting TRBD1. V gave up 4 bases and J gave up 4 bases; unmatched junction bases: 7. The V gene's germline CDR1 is SGDLS and CDR2 YYNGEE. The CDR3 length is 15 residues. CDR3 loop: CASSQEQGAPDTQYF. The CDR3 DNA reads TGTGCCAGCAGCCAAGAACAGGGGGCCCCAGATACGCAGTATTTT.

The J gene is TRBJ2-7, the V gene TRBV5-8; the D gene is possibly TRBD1 (5 bases). V shed 2 bases and J shed 3 bases, with 9 bases lying between them. The CDR3 totals 13 residues. CDR1 SGHTS and CDR2 YDEGEE come from the germline V gene. The CDR3 DNA is TGTGCCAGCAGCTTTCAGGGAAGCTACGAGCAGTACTTC. This sequence encodes CASSFQGSYEQYF.